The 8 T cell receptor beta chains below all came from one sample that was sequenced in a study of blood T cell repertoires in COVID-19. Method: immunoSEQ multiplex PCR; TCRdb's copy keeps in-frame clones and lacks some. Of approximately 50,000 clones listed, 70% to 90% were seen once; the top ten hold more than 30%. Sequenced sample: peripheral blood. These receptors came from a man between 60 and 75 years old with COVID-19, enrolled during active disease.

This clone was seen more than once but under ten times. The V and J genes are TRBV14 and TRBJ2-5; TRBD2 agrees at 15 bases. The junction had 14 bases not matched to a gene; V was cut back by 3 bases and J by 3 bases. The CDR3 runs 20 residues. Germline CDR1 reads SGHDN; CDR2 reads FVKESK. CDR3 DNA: TGTGCCAGCAGCCAGTCCCGGGACAGCGGGACTAGCGGGAGGAAAGAGACCCAGTACTTC. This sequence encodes CASSQSRDSGTSGRKETQYF.

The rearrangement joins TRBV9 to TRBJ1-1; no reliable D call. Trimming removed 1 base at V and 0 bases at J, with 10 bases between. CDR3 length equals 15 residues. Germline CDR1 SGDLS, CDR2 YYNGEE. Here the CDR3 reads CASSVTGQMNTEAFF. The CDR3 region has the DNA TGTGCCAGCAGCGTAACGGGTCAAATGAACACTGAAGCTTTCTTT.

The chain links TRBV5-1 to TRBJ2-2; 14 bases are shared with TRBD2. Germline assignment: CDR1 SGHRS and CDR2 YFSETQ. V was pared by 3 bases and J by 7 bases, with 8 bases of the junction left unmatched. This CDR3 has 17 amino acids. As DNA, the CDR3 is TGCGCCAGCAGCTCGGGGACTAGCGGGGGCCTCAACGGGGAGCTGTTTTTT. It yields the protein CASSSGTSGGLNGELFF.

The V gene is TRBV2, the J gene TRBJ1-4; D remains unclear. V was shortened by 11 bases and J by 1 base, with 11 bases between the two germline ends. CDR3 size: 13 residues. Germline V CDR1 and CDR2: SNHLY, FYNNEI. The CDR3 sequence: CADRSGTNEKLFF. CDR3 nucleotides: TGTGCCGACCGGTCGGGAACTAATGAAAAACTGTTTTTT.

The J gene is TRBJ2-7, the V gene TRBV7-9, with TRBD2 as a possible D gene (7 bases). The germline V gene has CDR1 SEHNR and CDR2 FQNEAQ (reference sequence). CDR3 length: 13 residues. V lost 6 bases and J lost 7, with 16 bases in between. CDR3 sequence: CASSYGGLGEQYF. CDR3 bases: TGTGCCAGCAGTTACGGGGGGCTAGGAGAGCAGTACTTC.

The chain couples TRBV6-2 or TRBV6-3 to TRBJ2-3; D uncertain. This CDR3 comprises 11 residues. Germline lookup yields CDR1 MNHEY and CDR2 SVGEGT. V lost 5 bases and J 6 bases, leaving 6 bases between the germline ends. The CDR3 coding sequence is TGTGCCAGCAGTCAATTGGATACGCAGTATTTT. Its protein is CASSQLDTQYF.

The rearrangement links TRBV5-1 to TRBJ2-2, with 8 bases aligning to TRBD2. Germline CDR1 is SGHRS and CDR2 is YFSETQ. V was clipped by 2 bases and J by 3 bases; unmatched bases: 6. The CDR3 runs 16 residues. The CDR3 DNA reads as TGCGCCAGCAGCTTTACCGGGAGGGCCGACACCGGGGAGCTGTTTTTT. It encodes CASSFTGRADTGELFF.

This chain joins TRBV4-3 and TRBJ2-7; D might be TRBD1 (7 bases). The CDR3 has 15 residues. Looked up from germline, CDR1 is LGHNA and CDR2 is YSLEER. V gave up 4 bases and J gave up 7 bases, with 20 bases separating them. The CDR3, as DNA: TGCGCCAGCAGCCGCGACGGAGGGGGCTCGGGGGAGCAGTACTTC. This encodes CASSRDGGGSGEQYF.